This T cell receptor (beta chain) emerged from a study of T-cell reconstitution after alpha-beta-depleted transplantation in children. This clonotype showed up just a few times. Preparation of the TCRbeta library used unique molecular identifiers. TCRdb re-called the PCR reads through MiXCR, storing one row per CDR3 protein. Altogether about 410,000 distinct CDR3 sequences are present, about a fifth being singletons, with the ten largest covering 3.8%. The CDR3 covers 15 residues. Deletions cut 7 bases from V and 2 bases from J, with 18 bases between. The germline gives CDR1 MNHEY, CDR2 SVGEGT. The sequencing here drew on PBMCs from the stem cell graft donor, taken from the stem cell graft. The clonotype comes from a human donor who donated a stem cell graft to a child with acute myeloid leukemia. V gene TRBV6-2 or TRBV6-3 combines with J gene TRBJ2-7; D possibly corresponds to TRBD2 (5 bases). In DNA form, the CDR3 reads TGTGCCAGCACCCCTAGCAGACCCTACACCTACGAGCAGTACTTC. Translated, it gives CASTPSRPYTYEQYF.